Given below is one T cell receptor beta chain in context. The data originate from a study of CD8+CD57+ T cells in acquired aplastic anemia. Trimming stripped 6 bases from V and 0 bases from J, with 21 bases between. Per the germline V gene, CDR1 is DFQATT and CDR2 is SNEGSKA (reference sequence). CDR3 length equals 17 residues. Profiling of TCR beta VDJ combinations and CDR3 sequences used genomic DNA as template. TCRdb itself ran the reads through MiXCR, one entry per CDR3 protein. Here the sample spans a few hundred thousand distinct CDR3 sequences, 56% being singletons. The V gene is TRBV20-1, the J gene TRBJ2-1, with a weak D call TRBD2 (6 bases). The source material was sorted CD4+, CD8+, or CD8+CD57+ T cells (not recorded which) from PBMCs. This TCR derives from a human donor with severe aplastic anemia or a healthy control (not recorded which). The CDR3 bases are TGCAGTGCGCCCGACTTCAGGACTATTAGCTCCTACAATGAGCAGTTCTTC. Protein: CSAPDFRTISSYNEQFF.